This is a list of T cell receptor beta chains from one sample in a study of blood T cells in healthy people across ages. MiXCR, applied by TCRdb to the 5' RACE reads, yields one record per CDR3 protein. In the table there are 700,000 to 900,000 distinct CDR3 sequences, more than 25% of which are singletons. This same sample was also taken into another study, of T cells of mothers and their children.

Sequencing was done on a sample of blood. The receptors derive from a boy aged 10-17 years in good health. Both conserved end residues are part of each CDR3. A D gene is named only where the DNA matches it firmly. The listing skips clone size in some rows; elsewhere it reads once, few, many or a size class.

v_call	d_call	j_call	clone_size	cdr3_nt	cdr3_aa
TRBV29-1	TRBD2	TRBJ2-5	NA	TGCAGCGTTGCTAGCGGACAAGAGACCCAGTACTTC	CSVASGQETQYF
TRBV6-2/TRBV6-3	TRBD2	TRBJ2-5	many	TGTGCCAGCAGTCCCGGGACTAGCGTGGAGACCCAGTACTTC	CASSPGTSVETQYF
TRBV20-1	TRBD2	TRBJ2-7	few	TGCAGTGCTAGAGATAGGACGGGGGGTCTAGACGAGCAGTACTTC	CSARDRTGGLDEQYF
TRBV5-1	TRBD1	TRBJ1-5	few	TGCGCCAGCAGCGCCGGGACAGGGTGGGGCAATCAGCCCCAGCATTTT	CASSAGTGWGNQPQHF
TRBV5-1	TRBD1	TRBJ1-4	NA	TGCGCCAGCAGCCCGGGACAGCAAGATGAAAAACTGTTTTTT	CASSPGQQDEKLFF
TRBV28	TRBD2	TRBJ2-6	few	TGTGCCAGCAGGCGGCGGGGGACCGGGGCCAACGTCCTGACTTTC	CASRRRGTGANVLTF
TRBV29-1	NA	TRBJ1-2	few	TGCAGCGTGCTTAACTATGGCTACACCTTC	CSVLNYGYTF
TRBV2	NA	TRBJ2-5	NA	TGTGCCAGCAGCCCCCCCCGGGTCGAGAAGTTCTTC	CASSPPRVEKFF
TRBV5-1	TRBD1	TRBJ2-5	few	TGCGCCAGCAGCTCCGGGGACAGGGCAGAGACCCAGTACTTC	CASSSGDRAETQYF
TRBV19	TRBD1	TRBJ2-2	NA	TGTGCCAGTACTAGGACAGGAGTCACCGGGGAGCTGTTTTTT	CASTRTGVTGELFF
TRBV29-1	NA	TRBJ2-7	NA	TGCAGCGTTGAAGATTCCAGGACCTACTACGAGCAGTACTTC	CSVEDSRTYYEQYF
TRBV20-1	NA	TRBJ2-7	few	TGCAGTGCTAGCCCCAAGCCCACCTACGAGCAGTACTTC	CSASPKPTYEQYF
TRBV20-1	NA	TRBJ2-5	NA	TGCAGTGCTAGAGATCTGGGTGGGGAGACCCAGTACTTC	CSARDLGGETQYF
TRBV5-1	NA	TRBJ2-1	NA	TGCGCCAGCAGCTCGGGAGAGGGGCGGAATGAGCAGTTCTTC	CASSSGEGRNEQFF
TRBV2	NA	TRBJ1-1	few	TGTGCCAGCAGTGAAAAGGCAGGGAATGAAGCTTTCTTT	CASSEKAGNEAFF
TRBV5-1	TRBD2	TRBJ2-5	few	TGCGCCAGCACCCCCCAGCGGGGGGGCATCGAGACCCAGTACTTC	CASTPQRGGIETQYF
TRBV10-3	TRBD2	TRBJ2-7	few	TGTGCCATCAGCCTAGCGGGGGCGTACGAGCAGTACTTC	CAISLAGAYEQYF
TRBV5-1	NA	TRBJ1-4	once	TGCGCCAGCAGCTTGAGGGGTCGGGGTGCAACTAATGAAAAACTGTTTTTT	CASSLRGRGATNEKLFF
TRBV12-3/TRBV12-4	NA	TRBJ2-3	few	TGTGCCAGCAGTGAAAGCGTGGATACGCAGTATTTT	CASSESVDTQYF
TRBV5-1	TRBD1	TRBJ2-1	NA	TGCGCCAGCAGCGCCCGACAGGGGACCCCATACAATGAGCAGTTCTTC	CASSARQGTPYNEQFF
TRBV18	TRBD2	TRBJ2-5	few	TGTGCCAGCTCCACGGCCAGCGGGGCGGGAGAGACCCAGTACTTC	CASSTASGAGETQYF
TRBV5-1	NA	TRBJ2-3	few	TGCGCCAGCAGCTTGGGGTCTCTACGTACCACAGATACGCAGTATTTT	CASSLGSLRTTDTQYF
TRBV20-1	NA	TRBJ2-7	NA	TGCAGTGCTGGGGGCCGCTACGAGCAGTACTTC	CSAGGRYEQYF
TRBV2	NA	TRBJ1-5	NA	TGTGCCAGCAGTTCTTGGGGTCCTTCACGGACGGGCGGTGAGCCCCAGCATTTT	CASSSWGPSRTGGEPQHF
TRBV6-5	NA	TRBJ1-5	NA	TGTGCCAGCAGTTACCCTGATGGGGTTGGGGATCAGCCCCAGCATTTT	CASSYPDGVGDQPQHF
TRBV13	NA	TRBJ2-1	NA	TGTGCCAGCAGCCCCCCAGGGTTGGGGTACCATGAGCAGTTCTTC	CASSPPGLGYHEQFF
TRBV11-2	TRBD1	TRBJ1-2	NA	TGTGCCACCACTCCCGGGACAGGGGGATATGGCTACACCTTC	CATTPGTGGYGYTF
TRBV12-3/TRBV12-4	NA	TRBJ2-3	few	TGTGCCAGCAGGCCAGATTGGGGGGATACGCAGTATTTT	CASRPDWGDTQYF
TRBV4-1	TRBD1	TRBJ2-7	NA	TGCGCCAGCAGCCGAGGGCGGACAGGGATGTCCTACGAGCAGTACTTC	CASSRGRTGMSYEQYF
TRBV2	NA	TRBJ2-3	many	TGTGCCAGCCTAGAAGAACGTGGCACAGATACGCAGTATTTT	CASLEERGTDTQYF
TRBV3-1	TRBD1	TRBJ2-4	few	TGTGCCAGCAGCCAAGTGGTACAGGGGGTCAGAAACATTCAGTACTTC	CASSQVVQGVRNIQYF
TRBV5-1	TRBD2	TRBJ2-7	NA	TGCGCCAGCAGCGAGACTAGCTCTTCCTACGAGCAGTACTTC	CASSETSSSYEQYF
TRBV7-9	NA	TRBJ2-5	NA	TGTGCCAGCAGCTTCCCCCGGGGGATGCAGACCCAGTACTTC	CASSFPRGMQTQYF
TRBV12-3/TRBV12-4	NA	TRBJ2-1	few	TGTGCCAGCAGTTTCGTCAGGGTGGATGAGCAGTTCTTC	CASSFVRVDEQFF
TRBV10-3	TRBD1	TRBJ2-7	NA	TGTGCCATCAGCAAACCTGACAGGGGGGGATCTTACGAGCAGTACTTC	CAISKPDRGGSYEQYF
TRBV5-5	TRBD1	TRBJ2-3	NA	TGTGCCAGCAGTCGACCGGGACAGGGGTCCACAGATACGCAGTATTTT	CASSRPGQGSTDTQYF
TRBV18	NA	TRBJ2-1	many	TGTGCCAGCAGCCCTGGGGGGTACAATGAGCAGTTCTTC	CASSPGGYNEQFF
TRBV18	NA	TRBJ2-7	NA	TGTGCCAGCTCACCATCGGCCTACGAGCAGTACTTC	CASSPSAYEQYF
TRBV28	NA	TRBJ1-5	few	TGTGCCAGCAGTTTACTGTCCAGGGTGAGCAATCAGCCCCAGCATTTT	CASSLLSRVSNQPQHF
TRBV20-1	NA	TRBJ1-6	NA	TGCAGTGCTATACAGGAGGTCAGCTCCTATAATTCACCCCTCCACTTT	CSAIQEVSSYNSPLHF
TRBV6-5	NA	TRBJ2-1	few	TGTGCCAGCCTTGGGCCCTACAATGAGCAGTTCTTC	CASLGPYNEQFF
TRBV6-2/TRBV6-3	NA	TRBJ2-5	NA	TGTGCCAGCAGCGAGGGGGAGAAAGAGACCCAGTACTTC	CASSEGEKETQYF
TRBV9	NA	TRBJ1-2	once	TGTGCCAGCAGCGTAGAATCAATTGCGATGGGCTATGGCTACACCTTC	CASSVESIAMGYGYTF
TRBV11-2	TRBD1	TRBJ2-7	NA	TGTGCCAGCAGCTTCCTTGGGACAGGGGTATACGAGCAGTACTTC	CASSFLGTGVYEQYF
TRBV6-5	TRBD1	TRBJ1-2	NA	TGTGCCAGCAGTTACACGACAGGGGATGGCTACACCTTC	CASSYTTGDGYTF
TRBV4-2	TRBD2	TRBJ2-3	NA	TGTGCCAGCAGCAGCGGGGGGGCCCAAGATACGCAGTATTTT	CASSSGGAQDTQYF
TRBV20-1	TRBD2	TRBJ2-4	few	TGCAGTGGGGCGGGGGTAGCCAAAAGCATTCAGTACTTC	CSGAGVAKSIQYF
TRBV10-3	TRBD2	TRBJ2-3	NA	TGTGCCATCAGTGGGGCTAGCGGGAGCTTGACAGATACGCAGTATTTT	CAISGASGSLTDTQYF
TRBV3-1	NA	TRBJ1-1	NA	TGTGCCAGCAGCCAAGTCTCTGGGAGGGAAGCTTTCTTT	CASSQVSGREAFF
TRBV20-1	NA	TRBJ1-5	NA	TGCAGTGCTAGATTTCGGGGATCGGAGGTCAATCAGCCCCAGCATTTT	CSARFRGSEVNQPQHF
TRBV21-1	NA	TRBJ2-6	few	TGTGCCAGCAGCACGGACAGGGAAGTCTCTGGGGCCAACGTCCTGACTTTC	CASSTDREVSGANVLTF
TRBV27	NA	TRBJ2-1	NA	TGTGCCAGCAGACCGTTCGACGGCGGCTCCTACAATGAGCAGTTCTTC	CASRPFDGGSYNEQFF